This T cell receptor beta chain was captured by sequencing in a study of cytomegalovirus exposure and HLA in healthy donors. Notes on the study in general: Relative to equally common others, HLA-associated TCR beta chains showed greater clonal expansion in a later analysis. TCR beta V- and J-gene trimming was later associated with a missense DCLRE1C variant. Being indistinguishable, some V segments were excluded, TRBV6-2 and TRBV6-3 among them.

On this clone itself: Its antigen is not known.

PCR employed 60 Vbeta and 13 Jbeta primers. Only in-frame clones appear in the TCRdb table, and some are missing; sequencing was by immunoSEQ multiplex PCR. This sample has some 270,000 clones, with about four fifths found just once. CDR1 and CDR2 (germline): SEHNR, FQNEAQ (reference sequence). This CDR3 has 13 residues. V gave up 8 bases and J gave up 1 base, with 10 bases separating them. Participants comprised healthy donors of bone marrow. The clonotype was recovered from a girl aged 2 to 9 in good health and CMV-seronegative. The material sequenced was PBMCs. The gene calls are TRBV7-9 and TRBJ2-3; D is possibly TRBD1 (6 bases). Here the CDR3 DNA reads TGTGCCAGCGGGGACACCCGCACAGATACGCAGTATTTT. Residues: CASGDTRTDTQYF.